The clone carrying this TCR beta chain has at least ten counts. Antigen: not known. The data were taken from a study of regulatory T cells in long-lasting Graves disease. Study conclusions and caveats: Persistent patients shared 2,500 to 3,000 public clonotypes among themselves. Newly diagnosed patients shared fewer, at approximately 970. Lower TCR diversity was seen in persistent Graves' patients than in newly diagnosed ones.

The TCR beta library used iRepertoire HTBI primers with Arm-PCR amplification of CDR3. TCRdb itself ran the multiplex PCR reads through MiXCR, one entry per CDR3 protein. Altogether around 460,000 distinct CDR3 sequences are present, roughly 21% being singletons, with the ten largest covering 7% to 9%. Documented time point: persistent/refractory GD, antithyroid drugs over 5 years with positive TRAb. From PBMCs, RNA was extracted and then used to make the TCR library. The sample here was peripheral blood mononuclear cells (PBMCs), taken when the disease was refractory, from a patient treated with antithyroid drugs. This sequence was found in a female donor with Graves disease.

DNA of the CDR3: TGTGCCAGTGACTTAGGGGACACTGAAGCTTTCTTT. Translation: CASDLGDTEAFF. This sequence joins TRBV6-1 and TRBJ1-1, with a weak D call TRBD1 (5 bases). Trimming took 9 bases from V and 3 from J, leaving 11 bases between them. CDR1 MNHNS and CDR2 SASEGT come from the germline V gene. CDR3 length equals 12 residues.